This T cell receptor (beta chain) was captured by sequencing in a study of CXCR3-negative and CXCR3-positive naive CD8 T cells. Researchers prepared the TRB cDNA libraries using 5' RACE with UMI labels. Following a re-call of the 5' RACE reads, TCRdb has one entry per CDR3 protein and lacks DNA. Recorded for this sample: about 70,000 distinct CDR3 sequences. CD45RO-CCR7+CD27+CD95- marked naive CD8+ T cells. About this clonotype itself: No antigen is known for it.

Study-wide results and caveats: Hydrophobicity was higher for TRB CDR3s found in CXCR3-positive naive cells than in CXCR3-negative naive cells. Comparison of naive CXCR3-negative and CXCR3-positive cells revealed similar TRBV-TRBJ usage, while memory cells differed.

Sequencing was done on a sample of naive CXCR3+ CD8+ T cells from blood. As to subset: CD45RO-CCR7+CD27+CD95- naive CD8+ T cells expressing CXCR3 (TNR3+). This TCR was sampled from a human donor in good health. Some clones in this sample may be carry-over from other donors' samples.

CDR3 sequence reads: CASSPRGANYGYTF. The chain is built from TRBV7-6 and TRBJ1-2; TCRdb names TRBD1, which stays unverified in the absence of DNA. The CDR3 loop spans 14 amino acids. Per the germline V gene, CDR1 is SGHVS and CDR2 is FNYEAQ.